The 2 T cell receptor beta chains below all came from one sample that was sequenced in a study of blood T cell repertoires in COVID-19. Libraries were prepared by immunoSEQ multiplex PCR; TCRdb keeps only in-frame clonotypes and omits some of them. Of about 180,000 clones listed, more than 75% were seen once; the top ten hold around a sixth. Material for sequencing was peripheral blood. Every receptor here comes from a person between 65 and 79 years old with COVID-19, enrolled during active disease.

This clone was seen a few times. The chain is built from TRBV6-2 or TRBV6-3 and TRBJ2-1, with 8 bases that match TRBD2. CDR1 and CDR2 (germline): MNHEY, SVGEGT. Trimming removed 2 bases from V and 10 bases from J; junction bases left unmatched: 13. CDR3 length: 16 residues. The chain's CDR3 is CASSYEGTSVPREQFF. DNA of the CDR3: TGTGCCAGCAGTTACGAAGGGACTAGTGTCCCCCGGGAGCAGTTCTTC.

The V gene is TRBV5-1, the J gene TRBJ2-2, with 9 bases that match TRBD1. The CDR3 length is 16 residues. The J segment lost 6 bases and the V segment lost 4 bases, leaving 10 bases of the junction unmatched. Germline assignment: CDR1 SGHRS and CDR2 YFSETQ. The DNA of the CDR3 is TGCGCCAGCAGCCCCCGACAGGGGGGTAAGGCCGGGGAGCTGTTTTTT. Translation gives CASSPRQGGKAGELFF.